This T cell receptor (beta chain) was documented in a study of PD-L1 blockade in urothelial cancer. Study information: T cells numbered a median of about 150,000 in the blood samples.

CDR3 length: 13 amino acids. V lost 0 bases, J lost 4 bases, and 7 bases lay in between. Germline CDR1 MGHRA, CDR2 YSYEKL. Sequenced by immunoSEQ multiplex PCR; TCRdb stores in-frame clones only, minus some. The table includes about 86,000 clones, more than 75% detected once. As for time point: pretreatment peripheral blood. Urothelial carcinoma in patients was locally advanced or metastatic. Study-level results: Better survival was predicted when blood TCR clonality before treatment fell below the median. Durable-benefit cases showed more tumor-associated blood clone expansion at 3 weeks.

As to this clone: Its cognate antigen is unknown.

This clonotype was sampled from a man aged 55 to 70 with urothelial cancer. The V gene is TRBV4-1, the J gene TRBJ2-7, with unresolved D. The sample was PBMCs, taken around atezolizumab (anti-PD-L1) treatment. CDR3 protein: CASSQESGYEQYF. CDR3 coding DNA: TGCGCCAGCAGCCAAGAGTCCGGTTACGAGCAGTACTTC.